The T cell receptor (beta chain) described here comes from a study of metastatic and nonmetastatic thyroid tumors. Overall study: Repertoires from malignant and benign thyroid patients were compared across blood and tumor or nodule tissue.

Regarding this clone: Its antigen is as yet unknown.

Findings and caveats of the study: Malignant thyroid tumors reportedly exceeded benign nodules significantly in TCR beta diversity, with the difference appearing in blood and tumor.

Patients had received no treatment of any kind before thyroid surgery. This CDR3 comprises 13 residues. Germline CDR1 is MDHEN and CDR2 is SYDVKM. Trimming removed 4 bases from V and 2 bases from J; junction bases left unmatched: 1. Authors' methods: Variation in CDR3 across clinicopathological groups served as the basis for constructing a distant-metastasis classifier in papillary thyroid cancer. TCRdb reassembled clones from the PCR reads with MiXCR. These V and J calls originate from TCRdb's pipeline instead of the authors' own analysis. The sample contains approximately 70,000 clones, roughly 18% of which appear only once.

This receptor was identified in a female donor with papillary thyroid cancer or a benign thyroid nodule (not recorded which). Some clones in this sample may be carry-over from other donors' samples. V usage is TRBV28 and J usage is TRBJ2-5; 7 bases match TRBD1. The sample consisted of blood. The CDR3, as DNA: TGTGCCAGCAGTTCGGGACAGCAAGAGACCCAGTACTTC. Protein sequence: CASSSGQQETQYF.